This T cell receptor beta chain stems from a study of T cells in Graves' hyperthyroidism and ophthalmopathy. Regarding the study as a whole: Blood also held most thyroid clonotypes expanded beyond 0.001.

This clonotype occurred many times. Antigen: not known. The CDR3 length is 18 residues. From germline, CDR1 is MDHEN and CDR2 SYDVKM. The V and J ends lost 6 bases and 5 bases respectively, with 26 bases between them. Using RNA transcripts as the source, TCR beta CDR3 regions were amplified. The TCR CDR3 was amplified in a first-round RT-PCR using the HTBI primer set. MiXCR, run by TCRdb on the multiplex PCR reads, gives a single entry per CDR3 protein. Of about 420,000 distinct CDR3 sequences in the sample, 15% to 17% were seen once. Sequencing was performed on blood. The receptor was isolated from a woman between 18 and 29 years old with Graves' hyperthyroidism. The chain joins TRBV28 to TRBJ2-1; D is possibly TRBD2 (6 bases). The chain's CDR3 is CASSTPLVVAGMDNEQFF. In DNA form, the CDR3 reads TGTGCCAGCAGCACACCCCTAGTGGTCGCGGGAATGGACAATGAGCAGTTCTTC.